The rows below give T cell receptor beta chains drawn from one sample of a study of T cells in Graves' hyperthyroidism and ophthalmopathy. TCRdb re-called the multiplex PCR reads with MiXCR, one entry per CDR3 protein. The top ten clones hold under 45% of a sample with 250,000 to 300,000 distinct CDR3 sequences, approximately 19% of them seen once. The sample was blood. Receptors originate from a man aged 50-59 years with Graves' ophthalmopathy. CDR3s include the opening cysteine and the closing phenylalanine or tryptophan. A D gene is named only where the DNA matches it firmly. Clone size appears in some rows only: once, few, many, or a class for an expanded clone.

CAAGGKDTQYF | TGTGCCGCGGGGGGTAAGGATACGCAGTATTTT | few | TRBD2 | TRBJ2-3 | TRBV6-2/TRBV6-3
CAWSGDSNQPQHF | TGTGCCTGGTCGGGGGACAGCAATCAGCCCCAGCATTTT | NA | NA | TRBJ1-5 | TRBV30
CAWVRGNTEAFF | TGTGCCTGGGTGCGGGGGAACACTGAAGCTTTCTTT | NA | NA | TRBJ1-1 | TRBV30
CSARDSRGLAVLQETQYF | TGCAGTGCTAGAGATTCCAGGGGACTAGCGGTTCTCCAAGAGACCCAGTACTTC | few | TRBD2 | TRBJ2-5 | TRBV20-1
CAWSPTGGGMTQYF | TGTGCCTGGAGTCCAACAGGGGGCGGAATGACCCAGTACTTC | many | TRBD1 | TRBJ2-5 | TRBV30
CASSLDGSIPNEQFF | TGCGCCAGCAGCTTGGACGGAAGTATTCCCAATGAGCAGTTCTTC | many | NA | TRBJ2-1 | TRBV5-1
CASTETGGRNQPQHF | TGTGCCAGCACCGAGACAGGGGGTAGAAATCAGCCCCAGCATTTT | many | TRBD1 | TRBJ1-5 | TRBV2
CASSEEVEDTQYF | TGTGCCAGCAGTGAAGAGGTGGAAGATACGCAGTATTTT | many | NA | TRBJ2-3 | TRBV2
CASSQDASGIRETQYF | TGTGCCAGCAGCCAAGATGCTAGCGGGATAAGAGAGACCCAGTACTTC | many | TRBD2 | TRBJ2-5 | TRBV3-1
CASGSAIQETQYF | TGTGCCAGCGGGTCGGCAATCCAAGAGACCCAGTACTTC | NA | NA | TRBJ2-5 | TRBV6-2/TRBV6-3
CASSLSSHQPQHF | TGTGCCAGCAGTTTATCTTCCCATCAGCCCCAGCATTTT | many | NA | TRBJ1-5 | TRBV28
CASSQDEGRQGGGEQFF | TGTGCCAGCAGCCAAGATGAGGGCAGACAGGGAGGCGGTGAGCAGTTCTTC | NA | NA | TRBJ2-1 | TRBV3-1
CASSSSGLRDYGYTF | TGTGCCAGCAGTTCTTCAGGGCTGAGGGACTATGGCTACACCTTC | many | NA | TRBJ1-2 | TRBV12-3/TRBV12-4
CASSLADGGRVMAFF | TGTGCCAGCAGCTTGGCGGACGGGGGCAGAGTTATGGCTTTCTTT | NA | NA | TRBJ1-1 | TRBV5-5
CASTLTGGGTEAFF | TGTGCCAGCACTTTGACAGGGGGCGGCACTGAAGCTTTCTTT | many | TRBD1 | TRBJ1-1 | TRBV28
CASSVQGARETQYF | TGTGCCAGCAGTGTACAGGGGGCGCGGGAGACCCAGTACTTC | few | TRBD1 | TRBJ2-5 | TRBV6-1
CASSQVTREQETQYF | TGTGCCAGCAGCCAAGTCACCCGGGAACAAGAGACCCAGTACTTC | many | NA | TRBJ2-5 | TRBV3-1
CASSPGTGGGETQYF | TGTGCCAGCAGCCCCGGGACAGGGGGCGGAGAGACCCAGTACTTC | many | TRBD1 | TRBJ2-5 | TRBV11-2